This TCR beta chain was recovered during a study of cytomegalovirus exposure and HLA in healthy donors. The PCR employed 60 Vbeta primers together with 13 Jbeta primers. Only in-frame clones appear in the TCRdb table, and some are missing; sequencing was by immunoSEQ multiplex PCR. The data show 65,000 to 95,000 clones, around 77% seen once. J was trimmed by 3 bases and V by 1 base; bases with no gene match: 2. The CDR3 has 15 residues. Looked up from germline, CDR1 is SGHVS and CDR2 is FQNEAQ. This clone was seen once. Its specificity is not known. Study-level results: Earlier results showed most TCR beta V segments being productive about 87% or about 30% of the time. An analysis was carried out at a later point. It showed that HLA-associated TCR beta chains were more clonally expanded than equally common non-associated chains. When presence/absence was analysed, sequencing depth was taken to be roughly uniform across donors.

The receptor was isolated from a man between 45 and 60 years old in good health and CMV-seronegative. The rearrangement uses TRBV7-8 and TRBJ2-1; 8 bases fit TRBD2. The sequenced material came from PBMCs. CDR3 loop: CASSLVAGLYNEQFF. In DNA, the CDR3 is TGTGCCAGCAGCTTAGTAGCGGGGCTCTACAATGAGCAGTTCTTC.